What follows describes a single T cell receptor beta chain. The cohort comprised adults aged about 18 to 100 years residing in approximately 25 US areas. Clinical history as reported by participants underpinned cohort assignment. The V and J ends lost 4 bases and 0 bases respectively, with 14 bases between them. Germline CDR1 SGHRS, CDR2 YFSETQ. The CDR3 has 15 amino acids. Original methodology: Amplification of reference gene primers provided the estimated nucleated cell counts. Profiled with immunoSEQ multiplex PCR; TCRdb holds only in-frame clones, not every one. The V and J calls and clone size come from that table; D and trimming were worked out from the DNA. The table shows roughly 220,000 clones, with 80% to 90% occurring only once. This sample was included in a study of blood T cell repertoires in COVID-19.

The V and J genes are TRBV5-1 and TRBJ2-7; D is possibly TRBD2 (6 bases). Input material: PBMCs or T cells enriched from blood (not recorded which). This TCR was sampled from a woman between 40 and 50 years old with acute COVID-19. The CDR3 bases are TGCGCCAGCAGCAGTGGGAGTAGCGGCTCCTACGAGCAGTACTTC. This encodes CASSSGSSGSYEQYF.